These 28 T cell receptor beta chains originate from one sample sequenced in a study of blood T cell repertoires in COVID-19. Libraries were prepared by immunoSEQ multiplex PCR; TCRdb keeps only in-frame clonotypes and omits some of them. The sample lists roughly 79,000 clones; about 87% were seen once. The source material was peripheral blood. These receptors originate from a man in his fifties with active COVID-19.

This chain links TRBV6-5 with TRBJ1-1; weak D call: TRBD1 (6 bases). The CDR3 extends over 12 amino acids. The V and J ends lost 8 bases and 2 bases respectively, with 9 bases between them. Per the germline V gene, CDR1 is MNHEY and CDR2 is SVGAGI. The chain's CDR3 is CASRQVNTEAFF. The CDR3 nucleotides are TGTGCCAGCCGACAGGTCAACACTGAAGCTTTCTTT.

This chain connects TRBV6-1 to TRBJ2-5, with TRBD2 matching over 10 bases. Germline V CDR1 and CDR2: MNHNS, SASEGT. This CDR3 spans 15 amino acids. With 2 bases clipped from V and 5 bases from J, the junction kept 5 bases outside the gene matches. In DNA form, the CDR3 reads TGTGCCAGCAGTGAATTAGCGGGAGGATGGGAGACCCAGTACTTC. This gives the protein CASSELAGGWETQYF.

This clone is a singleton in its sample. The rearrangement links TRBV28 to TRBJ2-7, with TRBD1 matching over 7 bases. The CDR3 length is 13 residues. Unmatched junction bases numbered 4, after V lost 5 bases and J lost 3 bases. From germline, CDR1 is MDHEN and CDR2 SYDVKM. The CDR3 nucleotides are TGTGCCAGCAGTCCAGGGGACAGCTACGAGCAGTACTTC. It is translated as CASSPGDSYEQYF.

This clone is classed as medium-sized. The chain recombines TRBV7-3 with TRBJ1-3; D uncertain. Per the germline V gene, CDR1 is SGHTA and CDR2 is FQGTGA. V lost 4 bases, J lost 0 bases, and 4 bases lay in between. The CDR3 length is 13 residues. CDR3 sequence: CASSSSSGNTIYF. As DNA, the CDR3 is TGTGCCAGCAGCTCGTCCTCTGGAAACACCATATATTTT. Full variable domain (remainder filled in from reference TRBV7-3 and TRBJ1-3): GAGVSQTPSNKVTEKGKYVELRCDPISGHTALYWYRQSLGQGPEFLIYFQGTGAADDSGLPNDRFFAVRPEGSVSTLKIQRTERGDSAVYLCASSSSSGNTIYFGEGSWLTVV.

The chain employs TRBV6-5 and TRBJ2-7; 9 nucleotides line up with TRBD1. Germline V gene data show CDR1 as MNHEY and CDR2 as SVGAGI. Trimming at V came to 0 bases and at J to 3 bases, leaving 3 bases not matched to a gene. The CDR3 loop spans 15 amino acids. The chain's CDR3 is CASSYSGQGFYEQYF. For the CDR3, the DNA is TGTGCCAGCAGTTACTCGGGACAGGGATTCTACGAGCAGTACTTC.

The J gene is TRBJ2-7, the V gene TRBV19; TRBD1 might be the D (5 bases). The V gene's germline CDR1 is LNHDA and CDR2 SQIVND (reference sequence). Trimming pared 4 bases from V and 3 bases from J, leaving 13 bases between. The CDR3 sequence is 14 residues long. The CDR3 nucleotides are TGTGCCAGTAGTAAGGGGTACCCCCTCTACGAGCAGTACTTC. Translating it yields CASSKGYPLYEQYF.

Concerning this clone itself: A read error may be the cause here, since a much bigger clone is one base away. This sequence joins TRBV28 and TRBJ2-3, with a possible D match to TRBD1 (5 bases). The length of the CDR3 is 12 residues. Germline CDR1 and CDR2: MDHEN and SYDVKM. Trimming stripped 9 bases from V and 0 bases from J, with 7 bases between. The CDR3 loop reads CASRQSTDTQYF. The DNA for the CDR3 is TGTGCCAGTCGACAGAGCACAGATACGCAGTATTTT.

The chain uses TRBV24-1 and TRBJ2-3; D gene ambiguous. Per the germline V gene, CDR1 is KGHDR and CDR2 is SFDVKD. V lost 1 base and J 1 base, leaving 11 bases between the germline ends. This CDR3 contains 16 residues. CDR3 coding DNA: TGTGCCACCAGTGATTTTCTTCCAGAGGGCACAGATACGCAGTATTTT. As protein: CATSDFLPEGTDTQYF.

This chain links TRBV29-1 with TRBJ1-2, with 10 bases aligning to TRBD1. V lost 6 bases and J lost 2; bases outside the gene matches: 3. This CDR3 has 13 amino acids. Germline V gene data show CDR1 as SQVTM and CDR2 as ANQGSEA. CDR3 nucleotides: TGCAGCGTAGTGACAGGGGGCAACTATGGCTACACCTTC. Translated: CSVVTGGNYGYTF. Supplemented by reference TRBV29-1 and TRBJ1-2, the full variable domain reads SAVISQKPSRDICQRGTSLTIQCQVDSQVTMMFWYRQQPGQSLTLIATANQGSEATYESGFVIDKFPISRPNLTFSTLTVSNMSPEDSSIYLCSVVTGGNYGYTFGSGTRLTVV.

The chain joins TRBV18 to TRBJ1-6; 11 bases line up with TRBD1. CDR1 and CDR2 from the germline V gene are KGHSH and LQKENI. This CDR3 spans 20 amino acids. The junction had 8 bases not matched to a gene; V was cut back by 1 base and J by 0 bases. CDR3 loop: CASSPLRDRGSGSYNSPLHF. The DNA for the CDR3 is TGTGCCAGCTCACCACTAAGGGACAGGGGGAGCGGCTCCTATAATTCACCCCTCCACTTT.

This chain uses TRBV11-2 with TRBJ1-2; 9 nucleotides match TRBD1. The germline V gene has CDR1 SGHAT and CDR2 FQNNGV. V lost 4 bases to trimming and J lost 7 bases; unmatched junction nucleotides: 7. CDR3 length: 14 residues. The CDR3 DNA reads TGTGCCAGCAGCTCCCTACAGGGGGCCGGTGGCTACACCTTC. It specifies CASSSLQGAGGYTF.

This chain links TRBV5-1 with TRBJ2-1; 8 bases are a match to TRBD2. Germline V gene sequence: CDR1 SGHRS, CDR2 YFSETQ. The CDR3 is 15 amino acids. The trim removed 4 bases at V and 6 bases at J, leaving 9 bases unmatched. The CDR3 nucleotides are TGCGCCAGCAGCCGGGTTAGCGGGACCGGCAATGAGCAGTTCTTC. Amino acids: CASSRVSGTGNEQFF.

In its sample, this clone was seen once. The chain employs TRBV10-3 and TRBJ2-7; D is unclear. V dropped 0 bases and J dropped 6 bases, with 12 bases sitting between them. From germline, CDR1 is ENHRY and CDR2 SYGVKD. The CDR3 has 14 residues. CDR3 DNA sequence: TGTGCCATCAGTGAGTCTAACAGAATATCCGAGCAGTACTTC. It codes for CAISESNRISEQYF.

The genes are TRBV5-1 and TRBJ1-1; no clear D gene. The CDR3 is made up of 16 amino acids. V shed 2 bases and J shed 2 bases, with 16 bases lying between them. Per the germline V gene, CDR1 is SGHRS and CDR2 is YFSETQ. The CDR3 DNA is TGCGCCAGCAGCTTCGGTGATCGGAGTTTTAACACTGAAGCTTTCTTT. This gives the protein CASSFGDRSFNTEAFF.

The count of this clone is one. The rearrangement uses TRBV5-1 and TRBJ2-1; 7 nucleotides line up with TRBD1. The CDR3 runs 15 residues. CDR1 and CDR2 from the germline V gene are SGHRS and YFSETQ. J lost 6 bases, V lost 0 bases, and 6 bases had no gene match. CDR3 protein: CASSLEGTERNEQFF. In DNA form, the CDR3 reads TGCGCCAGCAGCTTGGAAGGGACAGAACGCAATGAGCAGTTCTTC.

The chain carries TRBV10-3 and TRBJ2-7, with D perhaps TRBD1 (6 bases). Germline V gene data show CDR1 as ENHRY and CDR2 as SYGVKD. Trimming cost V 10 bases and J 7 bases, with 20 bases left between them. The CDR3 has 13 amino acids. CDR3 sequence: CATSGQRADEQYF. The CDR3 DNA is TGTGCCACCAGCGGACAGAGGGCGGATGAGCAGTACTTC.

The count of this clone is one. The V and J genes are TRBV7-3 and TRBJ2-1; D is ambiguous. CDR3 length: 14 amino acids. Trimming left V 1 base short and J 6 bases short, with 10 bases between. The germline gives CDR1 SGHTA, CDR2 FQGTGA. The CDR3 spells CASSLSSSGNEQFF. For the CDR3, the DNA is TGTGCCAGCAGCTTAAGTAGTTCCGGCAATGAGCAGTTCTTC.

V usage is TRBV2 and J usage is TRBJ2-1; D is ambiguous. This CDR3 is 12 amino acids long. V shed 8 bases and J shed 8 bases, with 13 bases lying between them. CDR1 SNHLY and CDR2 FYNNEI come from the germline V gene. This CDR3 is CASGRVRDEQFF. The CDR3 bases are TGTGCCAGCGGTCGAGTCCGGGATGAGCAGTTCTTC.

The CDR3 DNA sequence: TGCAGCGCCCGGACATCTGGAAACACCATATATTTT. Residues: CSARTSGNTIYF. This sequence joins TRBV29-1 and TRBJ1-3; D perhaps matches TRBD1 (5 bases). The CDR3 runs 12 residues. V was shortened by 7 bases and J by 1 base, with 8 bases between the two germline ends. Germline lookup yields CDR1 SQVTM and CDR2 ANQGSEA.

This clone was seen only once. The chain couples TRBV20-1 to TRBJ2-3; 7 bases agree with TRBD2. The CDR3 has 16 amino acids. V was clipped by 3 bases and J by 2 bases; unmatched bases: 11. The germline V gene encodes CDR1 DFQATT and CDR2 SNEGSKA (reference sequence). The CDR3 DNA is TGCAGTGCTAGTGTACCTACTAGCGAATTCACAGATACGCAGTATTTT. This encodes CSASVPTSEFTDTQYF.

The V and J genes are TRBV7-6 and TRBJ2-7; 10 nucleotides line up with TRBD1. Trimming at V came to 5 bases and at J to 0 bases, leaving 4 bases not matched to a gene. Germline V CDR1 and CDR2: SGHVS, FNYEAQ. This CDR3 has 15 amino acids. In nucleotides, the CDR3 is TGTGCCAGCAGCAAACGGGACAGGGGCTCCTACGAGCAGTACTTC. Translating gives CASSKRDRGSYEQYF.

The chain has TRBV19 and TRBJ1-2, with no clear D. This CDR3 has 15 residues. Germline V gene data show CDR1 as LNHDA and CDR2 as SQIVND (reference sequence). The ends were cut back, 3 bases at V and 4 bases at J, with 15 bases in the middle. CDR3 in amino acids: CASSISSGLSYGYTF. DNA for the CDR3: TGTGCCAGTAGTATCTCCTCTGGACTGAGCTATGGCTACACCTTC.

Here the CDR3 DNA reads TGTGCCAGCAGTCGCTCCGGGGGAGTGAGAGAGCAGTACTTC. It translates to CASSRSGGVREQYF. The gene calls are TRBV5-4 and TRBJ2-7, with D possibly TRBD2 on 6 matching bases. Germline V gene sequence: CDR1 SGHNT, CDR2 YYREEE (reference sequence). Between the trimmed V and J ends, which lost 5 bases and 7 bases, there was a span of 19 bases. The CDR3 has 14 residues.

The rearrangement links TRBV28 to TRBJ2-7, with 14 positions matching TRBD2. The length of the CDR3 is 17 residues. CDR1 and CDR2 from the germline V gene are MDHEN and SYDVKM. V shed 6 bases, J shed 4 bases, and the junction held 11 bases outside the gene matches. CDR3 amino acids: CASRQNPGLAGVYEQYF. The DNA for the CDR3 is TGTGCCAGCAGGCAGAATCCGGGACTAGCGGGAGTTTACGAGCAGTACTTC.

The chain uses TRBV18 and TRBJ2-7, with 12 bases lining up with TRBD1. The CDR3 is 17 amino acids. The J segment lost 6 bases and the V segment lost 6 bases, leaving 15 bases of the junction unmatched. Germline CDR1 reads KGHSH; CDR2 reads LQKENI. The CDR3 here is CASSLRDRGPNFREQYF. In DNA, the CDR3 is TGTGCCAGCTCTCTCCGGGACAGGGGGCCAAATTTTCGCGAGCAGTACTTC.

The CDR3 bases are TGTGCCCCCCCAAAGAGCTGGGAAGCTTTCTTT. Residues: CAPPKSWEAFF. The rearrangement uses TRBV6-5 and TRBJ1-1; D unclear. The V and J ends lost 11 bases and 8 bases respectively, with 15 bases between them. This CDR3 has 11 amino acids. In germline, CDR1 is MNHEY, CDR2 SVGAGI.

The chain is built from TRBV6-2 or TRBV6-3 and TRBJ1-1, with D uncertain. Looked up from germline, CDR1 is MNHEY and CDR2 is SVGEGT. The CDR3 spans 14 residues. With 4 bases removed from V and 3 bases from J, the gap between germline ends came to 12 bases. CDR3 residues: CASSSYRRDTEAFF. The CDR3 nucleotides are TGTGCCAGCAGTTCTTACCGACGGGACACTGAAGCTTTCTTT.

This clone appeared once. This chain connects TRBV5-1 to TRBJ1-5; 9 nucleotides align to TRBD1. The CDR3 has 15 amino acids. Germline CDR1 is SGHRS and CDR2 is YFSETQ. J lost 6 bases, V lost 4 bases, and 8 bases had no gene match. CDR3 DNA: TGCGCCAGCAGCCTCGGGACAGGGTCTGGTCAGCCCCAGCATTTT. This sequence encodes CASSLGTGSGQPQHF.